This entry lists 5 T cell receptor beta chains sequenced from one sample in a study of T cells in Graves' hyperthyroidism and ophthalmopathy. The TCR beta CDR3 regions underwent amplification using RNA transcripts as the source. HTBI primers were used for first-round RT-PCR of the TCR CDR3. TCRdb re-analysed the multiplex PCR reads in MiXCR, keeping a single row per CDR3 protein. The profile shows approximately 640,000 distinct CDR3 sequences, over 40% of them singletons. The sequencing input was peripheral blood or thyroid tissue (not recorded which). Receptor source: an adult man with Graves' disease, either hyperthyroidism or ophthalmopathy (not recorded which).

This chain joins TRBV10-3 and TRBJ1-6; 7 bases are a match to TRBD1. The CDR3 loop spans 16 amino acids. Germline lookup yields CDR1 ENHRY and CDR2 SYGVKD. V lost 2 bases, J lost 6 bases, and 7 bases stayed unmatched. The CDR3 loop reads CAISEIAGGSNSPLHF. CDR3 coding DNA: TGTGCCATCAGTGAGATCGCAGGGGGAAGTAATTCACCCCTCCACTTT.

This sequence joins TRBV10-3 and TRBJ1-3; D may be TRBD1 (6 bases). The V and J ends lost 8 bases and 0 bases respectively, with 11 bases between them. The V gene's germline CDR1 is ENHRY and CDR2 SYGVKD. The CDR3 contains 14 residues. Here the CDR3 reads CAISGAPSGNTIYF. The CDR3 DNA reads as TGTGCCATCTCAGGGGCCCCCTCTGGAAACACCATATATTTT.

The rearrangement joins TRBV27 to TRBJ1-5, with no clear D. Deletions cut 3 bases from V and 5 bases from J, with 8 bases between. The CDR3 totals 13 residues. Germline V gene data show CDR1 as MNHEY and CDR2 as SMNVEV (reference sequence). The CDR3 DNA sequence: TGTGCCAGCAGTTTCGGCAGCTATCAGCCCCAGCATTTT. It codes for CASSFGSYQPQHF.

V is TRBV7-3 and J is TRBJ2-7; TRBD1 matches at 7 bases. CDR3 length equals 17 residues. Germline lookup yields CDR1 SGHTA and CDR2 FQGTGA. With 2 bases clipped from V and 5 bases from J, the junction kept 15 bases outside the gene matches. The CDR3 here is CASSLRPWADRFHEQYF. The CDR3 bases are TGTGCCAGCAGCTTACGCCCTTGGGCGGACAGGTTCCACGAGCAGTACTTC.

This rearrangement joins TRBV11-2 to TRBJ1-2; TRBD1 agrees at 10 bases. The CDR3 extends over 16 amino acids. The trim removed 5 bases at V and 4 bases at J, leaving 10 bases unmatched. The V gene's germline CDR1 is SGHAT and CDR2 FQNNGV. The CDR3: CASSPRTGGGFYGYTF. CDR3 sequence (DNA): TGTGCCAGCAGCCCACGGACAGGGGGAGGATTCTATGGCTACACCTTC.